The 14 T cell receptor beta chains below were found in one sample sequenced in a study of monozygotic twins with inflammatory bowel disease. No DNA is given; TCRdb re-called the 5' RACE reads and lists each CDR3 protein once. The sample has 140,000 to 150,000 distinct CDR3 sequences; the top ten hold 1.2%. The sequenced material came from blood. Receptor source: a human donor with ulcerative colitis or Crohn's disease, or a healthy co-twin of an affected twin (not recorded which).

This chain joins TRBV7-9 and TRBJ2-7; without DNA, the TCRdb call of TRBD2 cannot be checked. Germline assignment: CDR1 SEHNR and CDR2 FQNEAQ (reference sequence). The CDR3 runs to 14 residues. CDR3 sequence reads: CASTSSGSTYEQYF.

The CDR3 loop is CASSTRPGQENSGNTIYF. This chain links TRBV12-3 or TRBV12-4 with TRBJ1-3; TCRdb names TRBD1, which stays unverified in the absence of DNA. The CDR3 runs to 18 residues.

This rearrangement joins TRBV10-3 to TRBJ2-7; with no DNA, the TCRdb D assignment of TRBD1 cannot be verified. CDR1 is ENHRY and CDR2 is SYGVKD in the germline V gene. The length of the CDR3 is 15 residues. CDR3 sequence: CAISESGTPRDEQYF.

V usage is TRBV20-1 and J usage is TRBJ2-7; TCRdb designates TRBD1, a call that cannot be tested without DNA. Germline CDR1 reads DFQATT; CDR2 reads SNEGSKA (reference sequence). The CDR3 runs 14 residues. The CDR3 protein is CSARAAGDTYEQYF.

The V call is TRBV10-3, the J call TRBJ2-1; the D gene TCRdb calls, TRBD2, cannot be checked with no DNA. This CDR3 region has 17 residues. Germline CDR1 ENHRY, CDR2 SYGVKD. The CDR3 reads CAISPEASGRGVNEQFF.

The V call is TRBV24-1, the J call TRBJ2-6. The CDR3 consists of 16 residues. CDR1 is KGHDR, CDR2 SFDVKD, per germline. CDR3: CATSDTGSSGANVLTF.

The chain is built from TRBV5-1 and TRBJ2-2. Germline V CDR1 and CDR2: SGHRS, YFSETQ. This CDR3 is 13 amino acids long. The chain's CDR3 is CASSLARGGELFF.

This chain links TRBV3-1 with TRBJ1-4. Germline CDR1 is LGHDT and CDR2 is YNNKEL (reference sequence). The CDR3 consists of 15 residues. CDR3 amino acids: CASSQDRWSREKLFF.

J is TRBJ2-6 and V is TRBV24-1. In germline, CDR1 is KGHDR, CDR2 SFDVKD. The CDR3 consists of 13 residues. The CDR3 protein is CATSDPGANVLTF.

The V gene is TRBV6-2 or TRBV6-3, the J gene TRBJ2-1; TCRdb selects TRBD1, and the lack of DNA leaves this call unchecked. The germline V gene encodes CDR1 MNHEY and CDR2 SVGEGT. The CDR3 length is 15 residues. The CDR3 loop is CASSLPGIRQDEQFF.

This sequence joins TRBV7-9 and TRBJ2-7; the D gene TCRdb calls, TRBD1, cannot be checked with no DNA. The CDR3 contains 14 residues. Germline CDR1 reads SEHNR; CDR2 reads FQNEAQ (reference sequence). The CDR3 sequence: CASSFSGASYEQYF.

The CDR3: CASTLDSGSSYNEQFF. The chain carries TRBV5-6 and TRBJ2-1; TCRdb selects TRBD2, and the lack of DNA leaves this call unchecked. CDR1 is SGHDT, CDR2 YYEEEE, per germline. CDR3 length: 16 amino acids.

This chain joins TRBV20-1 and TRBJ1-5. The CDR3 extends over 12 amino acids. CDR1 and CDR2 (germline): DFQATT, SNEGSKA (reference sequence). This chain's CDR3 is CSARGGNQPQHF.

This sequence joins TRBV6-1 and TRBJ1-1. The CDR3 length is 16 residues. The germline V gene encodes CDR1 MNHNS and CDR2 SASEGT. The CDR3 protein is CASSRQAGRMNTEAFF.